This passage covers 17 T cell receptor beta chains from one sample sequenced in a study of blood T cell repertoires in COVID-19. Assay: immunoSEQ multiplex PCR; the TCRdb copy retains only in-frame clones and omits some. The table has roughly 150,000 clones, under 90% seen once. The sample comprised peripheral blood. The receptors shown here come from a woman aged 80 or over with acute or convalescent COVID-19.

The V call is TRBV11-2, the J call TRBJ2-5; D unresolved. Germline V gene data show CDR1 as SGHAT and CDR2 as FQNNGV. With 5 bases removed from V and 1 base from J, the gap between germline ends came to 11 bases. The CDR3 has 14 residues. CDR3 loop: CASSLLRPQETQYF. CDR3 DNA: TGTGCCAGCAGCCTGCTGCGGCCCCAAGAGACCCAGTACTTC.

The chain links TRBV10-3 to TRBJ2-1; tentatively, D is TRBD1 (7 bases). Trimming took off 0 bases at V and 3 bases at J, with 18 bases between the two ends. In germline, CDR1 is ENHRY, CDR2 SYGVKD. This CDR3 region has 18 residues. CDR3 sequence (DNA): TGTGCCATCAGTGAGTCTACCCTCGGCAGGGGGGTCTACAATGAGCAGTTCTTC. Residues: CAISESTLGRGVYNEQFF.

CDR3 sequence reads: CASSNPGLQVGTNEKLFF. The CDR3 DNA reads TGTGCCAGCAGTAATCCGGGACTCCAGGTTGGAACTAATGAAAAACTGTTTTTT. The chain couples TRBV28 to TRBJ1-4, with D tentatively TRBD1 (5 bases). This CDR3 contains 18 residues. V was pared by 5 bases and J by 1 base, with 20 bases between. Germline assignment: CDR1 MDHEN and CDR2 SYDVKM.

The chain couples TRBV21-1 to TRBJ2-7; the listed D gene, TRBD1, was not tested against the DNA. TRBV21-1 is assigned pseudogene status. This CDR3 comprises 18 residues. Written as DNA, the CDR3 is TGTGCCAGCAGCTCCCTGACAGGGGGCGCCTCATTAACCTACGAGCAGTACTTC. As protein: CASSSLTGGASLTYEQYF.

This chain joins TRBV18 and TRBJ2-7, with D tentatively TRBD1 (6 bases). The germline V and J ends were trimmed by 3 bases and 1 base, with 13 bases remaining between them. The CDR3 runs to 15 residues. CDR1 and CDR2 (germline): KGHSH, LQKENI. In DNA form, the CDR3 reads TGTGCCAGCTCACCGGGACCAGGACAGTCCTACGAGCAGTACTTC. Protein: CASSPGPGQSYEQYF.

This chain joins TRBV25-1 and TRBJ2-7, with TRBD1 matching over 10 bases. The CDR3 covers 13 residues. The germline CDR1 and CDR2 sequences are MGHDK and SYGVNS. The V gene end was trimmed by 4 bases and the J gene end by 8 bases; junction bases not matched to a gene: 5. CDR3 amino acids: CASSAPGQGKQYF. The CDR3 DNA reads as TGTGCCAGCAGTGCGCCGGGACAGGGGAAGCAGTACTTC.

Here the CDR3 reads CASSLSWEDGYTF. CDR3 nucleotides: TGTGCCAGCAGCCTGAGTTGGGAGGACGGCTACACCTTC. The chain joins TRBV11-1 to TRBJ1-2; D uncertain. V was clipped by 5 bases and J by 8 bases, with 15 bases between them. The CDR3 loop spans 13 amino acids. Germline assignment: CDR1 SGHAT and CDR2 FQDESV (reference sequence).

This chain links TRBV2 with TRBJ2-1; unclear D gene. This CDR3 has 15 amino acids. Trimming left V 8 bases short and J 9 bases short, with 23 bases between. Germline CDR1 reads SNHLY; CDR2 reads FYNNEI. DNA of the CDR3: TGTGCCAGCCAAAGGATGGCTAGTGGCGGAAGTGAGCAGTTCTTC. Its protein is CASQRMASGGSEQFF.

This clone was seen only a few times. This chain connects TRBV2 to TRBJ1-1; a weak D match, TRBD1 (5 bases). The CDR3 is 11 amino acids. Germline CDR1 SNHLY, CDR2 FYNNEI. V was shortened by 6 bases and J by 4 bases, with 6 bases between the two germline ends. Here the CDR3 DNA reads TGTGCCAGCAGAAGGGGCACTGAAGCTTTCTTT. Amino acids: CASRRGTEAFF.

The J gene is TRBJ1-6, the V gene TRBV30; TRBD1 is a possible D gene (6 bases). With 3 bases removed from V and 4 bases from J, the gap between germline ends came to 13 bases. CDR3 length: 15 residues. The germline V gene has CDR1 GTSNPN and CDR2 SVGIG (reference sequence). CDR3 amino acids: CAWRGWTDYNSPLHF. CDR3 DNA sequence: TGTGCCTGGAGAGGCTGGACAGATTATAATTCACCCCTCCACTTT.

The chain links TRBV11-2 to TRBJ2-2; 10 nucleotides agree with TRBD2. The germline V gene has CDR1 SGHAT and CDR2 FQNNGV. The trim removed 4 bases at V and 3 bases at J, leaving 8 bases unmatched. This CDR3 is 17 amino acids long. The CDR3 reads CASSSSTSGAYTGELFF. The CDR3 DNA sequence: TGTGCCAGCAGCTCCTCCACTAGCGGGGCTTACACCGGGGAGCTGTTTTTT.

The chain joins TRBV3-1 (or the pseudogene TRBV3-2) to TRBJ1-2, with 8 bases identical to TRBD1. In germline, CDR1 is LGHDT, CDR2 YNNKEL (reference sequence). The V segment lost 0 bases and the J segment 6 bases; nucleotides outside the gene matches: 6. CDR3 length: 15 residues. The CDR3 reads CASSQDISGGHGYTF. In DNA form, the CDR3 reads TGTGCCAGCAGCCAAGATATTTCAGGGGGCCATGGCTACACCTTC.

This clone was observed a handful of times. The chain has TRBV11-2 and TRBJ2-7; D may be TRBD2 (6 bases). The germline V and J ends were trimmed by 0 bases and 6 bases, with 12 bases remaining between them. The CDR3 totals 14 residues. In germline, CDR1 is SGHAT, CDR2 FQNNGV. The CDR3 DNA reads TGTGCCAGCAGCTTAGATCCCGGGCGGGGCGAGCAGTACTTC. Translation gives CASSLDPGRGEQYF.

The chain is built from TRBV30 and TRBJ1-6; a possible D gene is TRBD1 (5 bases). Germline CDR1 GTSNPN, CDR2 SVGIG (reference sequence). Trimming removed 0 bases at V and 6 bases at J, with 9 bases between. The CDR3 length is 14 residues. The CDR3 spells CAWSVGGGNSPLHF. CDR3 DNA: TGTGCCTGGAGTGTAGGCGGGGGTAATTCACCCCTCCACTTT.

The rearrangement links TRBV5-1 to TRBJ2-3, with D unresolved. With 4 bases removed from V and 2 bases from J, the gap between germline ends came to 11 bases. Germline loops: CDR1 SGHRS, CDR2 YFSETQ. The CDR3 loop spans 14 amino acids. CDR3 coding DNA: TGCGCCAGCAGCGCCCAGACTTTCACAGATACGCAGTATTTT. It is translated as CASSAQTFTDTQYF.

J is TRBJ1-5 and V is TRBV7-4; TRBD1 might be the D (5 bases). The CDR3 runs 16 residues. Germline assignment: CDR1 SGHVT and CDR2 SQSDAQ. Deletions cut 1 base from V and 7 bases from J, with 17 bases between. In DNA, the CDR3 is TGTGCCAGCAGCTTAGAAGGAGGGGCTAAAAGGCAGCCCCAGCATTTT. Protein: CASSLEGGAKRQPQHF.

V gene TRBV5-4 combines with J gene TRBJ2-7; D perhaps matches TRBD2 (6 bases). V was clipped by 3 bases and J by 3 bases, with 13 bases between them. This CDR3 is 14 amino acids long. Per germline, CDR1 SGHNT and CDR2 YYREEE (reference sequence). CDR3 protein: CASSSPGLVYEQYF. CDR3 coding DNA: TGTGCCAGCAGCTCCCCGGGACTTGTCTACGAGCAGTACTTC.